Shown below are 28 T cell receptor beta chains from a single sample sequenced in a study of cytomegalovirus exposure and HLA in healthy donors. The PCR used 60 Vbeta and 13 Jbeta primers. Sequenced by immunoSEQ multiplex PCR; TCRdb stores in-frame clones only, minus some. The sample has roughly 120,000 clones; approximately 80% are singletons. Sequenced: PBMCs. These receptors all stem from a woman aged 25 to 39 in good health and CMV-seronegative.

This chain joins TRBV28 and TRBJ1-4, with D possibly TRBD1 on 5 matching bases. Germline lookup yields CDR1 MDHEN and CDR2 SYDVKM. Trimming took 7 bases from V and 8 from J, leaving 26 bases between them. This CDR3 region has 17 residues. The CDR3 region is CASTRVQPKGLEEKLFF. The CDR3 coding sequence is TGTGCCAGCACCAGGGTACAACCGAAGGGATTAGAAGAAAAACTGTTTTTT.

V usage is TRBV5-1 and J usage is TRBJ2-1; 13 bases are a match to TRBD2. Germline trimming cut 2 bases from V and 0 bases from J; bases unmatched to any gene: 5. The CDR3 contains 18 residues. CDR1 SGHRS and CDR2 YFSETQ come from the germline V gene. The DNA of the CDR3 is TGCGCCAGCAGCTTTGGGACTAGCGGGAAAAGCTCCTACAATGAGCAGTTCTTC. It codes for CASSFGTSGKSSYNEQFF.

The rearrangement uses TRBV6-1 and TRBJ1-6; TRBD1 matches 7 bases. V trimming: 0 bases; J trimming: 7 bases; junction bases outside the gene matches: 3. The CDR3 runs to 15 residues. Germline loops: CDR1 MNHNS, CDR2 SASEGT. The DNA for the CDR3 is TGTGCCAGCAGTGAAGCGCTAGGGGGCAATTCACCCCTCCACTTT. It encodes CASSEALGGNSPLHF.

V usage is TRBV6-4 and J usage is TRBJ2-1, with TRBD2 matching 12 bases. The germline gives CDR1 MRHNA, CDR2 SNTAGT. The length of the CDR3 is 16 residues. Losses at the gene ends were 5 bases for V and 5 bases for J; bases not matched to a gene: 7. The chain's CDR3 is CASSSSGLAGNNEQFF. The CDR3 DNA reads as TGTGCCAGCAGTAGCTCCGGACTAGCGGGGAACAATGAGCAGTTCTTC.

In its sample, this clone was seen a few times. The chain uses TRBV2 and TRBJ1-1; tentative D call: TRBD1 (5 bases). Looked up from germline, CDR1 is SNHLY and CDR2 is FYNNEI. There are 16 residues in the CDR3. V lost 8 bases, J lost 0 bases, and 19 bases lay in between. Written as DNA, the CDR3 is TGTGCCAGCCACTCCGGACATATGAACCTGAACACTGAAGCTTTCTTT. The encoded protein is CASHSGHMNLNTEAFF.

The chain is built from TRBV4-1 and TRBJ2-1; TRBD1 agrees at 9 bases. Germline CDR1 reads MGHRA; CDR2 reads YSYEKL. CDR3 size: 14 residues. Trimming cost V 7 bases and J 7 bases; bases outside gene matches: 8. CDR3 region: CASTGTGKRNEQFF. The CDR3 DNA sequence: TGCGCCAGCACGGGGACAGGGAAAAGGAATGAGCAGTTCTTC.

The gene calls are TRBV9 and TRBJ1-2, with D unclear. Germline values: CDR1 SGDLS, CDR2 YYNGEE. The CDR3 runs to 14 residues. Deletions cut 3 bases from V and 7 bases from J, with 16 bases between. The CDR3 sequence: CASSATYREGGYTF. CDR3 coding DNA: TGTGCCAGCAGCGCGACTTATCGGGAAGGTGGCTACACCTTC.

The chain uses TRBV4-2 and TRBJ2-5, with TRBD2 matching over 13 bases. Germline CDR1 reads LGHNA; CDR2 reads YNFKEQ. V gave up 4 bases and J gave up 2 bases; unmatched junction bases: 10. CDR3 length: 18 amino acids. CDR3 amino acids: CASSRRLGLAGAQETQYF. The CDR3 DNA reads TGTGCCAGCAGCCGCCGCCTCGGACTAGCGGGGGCACAAGAGACCCAGTACTTC.

The chain employs TRBV2 and TRBJ2-1, with 10 bases identical to TRBD2. CDR3 length: 13 residues. Germline values: CDR1 SNHLY, CDR2 FYNNEI. Trimming cost V 7 bases and J 7 bases; bases outside gene matches: 4. As DNA, the CDR3 is TGTGCCAGCATACTAGCGGGGTTTAATGAGCAGTTCTTC. It codes for CASILAGFNEQFF.

J is TRBJ2-7 and V is TRBV25-1; D ambiguous. Germline CDR1 and CDR2: MGHDK and SYGVNS. This CDR3 is 11 amino acids long. V lost 3 bases and J lost 2, with 2 bases in between. CDR3: CASSDTYEQYF. As DNA, the CDR3 is TGTGCCAGCAGTGATACCTACGAGCAGTACTTC.

This clone was seen only once. This sample also contains other DNA sequences that code for the same CDR3. The chain recombines TRBV12-5 with TRBJ1-3; D may be TRBD1 (6 bases). Germline-derived CDR1 and CDR2 are LGHNT and FRNRAP. The CDR3 loop spans 14 amino acids. V lost 6 bases and J lost 1, with 10 bases in between. CDR3 loop: CASGSTGSGNTIYF. In nucleotides, the CDR3 is TGTGCTAGTGGCTCTACAGGGTCTGGAAACACCATATATTTT.

V is TRBV19 and J is TRBJ2-5; TRBD1 agrees at 11 bases. The J call is doubtful: the DNA matches TRBJ2-7 better. Germline loops: CDR1 LNHDA, CDR2 SQIVND (reference sequence). The CDR3 is made up of 14 amino acids. CDR3 DNA sequence: TGTGCCAGTAGTATCTCCGGGACAGGGGGCGAGCAGTACTTC. Encoded protein: CASSISGTGGEQYF.

DNA for the CDR3: TGTGCCAGCAGCGTAGGGCCCGGGGGCTACAATGAGCAGTTCTTC. It is translated as CASSVGPGGYNEQFF. This rearrangement joins TRBV9 to TRBJ2-1; D is perhaps TRBD2 (6 bases). The V gene lost 0 bases and the J gene lost 3 bases, with 10 bases spanning the gap. The CDR3 covers 15 residues. Germline lookup yields CDR1 SGDLS and CDR2 YYNGEE.

Remarks on this clone: One end of the junction is discordant with germline, which a read error may explain. The V call is TRBV15, the J call TRBJ2-3; TRBD2 agrees at 9 bases. Per germline, CDR1 LNHNV and CDR2 YYDKDF (reference sequence). The CDR3 contains 13 residues. The CDR3 region is CATSRVPREGLDF. The CDR3 DNA reads TGTGCCACCAGCAGGGTACCGCGGGAGGGCCTGGATTTT.

This clone was picked up a small number of times. V is TRBV19 and J is TRBJ1-2; D is undetermined. Trimming took off 3 bases at V and 7 bases at J, with 15 bases between the two ends. The CDR3 has 14 amino acids. Germline loops: CDR1 LNHDA, CDR2 SQIVND (reference sequence). As DNA, the CDR3 is TGTGCCAGTAGTATCCCCATGGAGATGGGTGGCTACACCTTC. This sequence encodes CASSIPMEMGGYTF.

This clone has a handful of counts. The chain uses TRBV18 and TRBJ2-2, with TRBD2 identical over 12 bases. With 3 bases clipped from V and 1 base from J, the junction kept 0 bases outside the gene matches. The CDR3 sequence is 16 residues long. Germline CDR1 is KGHSH and CDR2 is LQKENI. CDR3 in DNA: TGTGCCAGCTCACCGGGACTAGCGGGGAACACCGGGGAGCTGTTTTTT. Encoded protein: CASSPGLAGNTGELFF.

The rearrangement links TRBV29-1 to TRBJ2-2; 8 bases are shared with TRBD2. The CDR3 sequence is 14 residues long. Germline lookup yields CDR1 SQVTM and CDR2 ANQGSEA. The J segment lost 5 bases and the V segment lost 8 bases, leaving 10 bases of the junction unmatched. CDR3 in DNA: TGCAGCTATGCGGGAGGAGGGGGGACCGGGGAGCTGTTTTTT. Translated, it gives CSYAGGGGTGELFF.

V gene TRBV6-6 combines with J gene TRBJ2-7; 10 nucleotides agree with TRBD1. This CDR3 contains 15 residues. Germline CDR1 MNHNY, CDR2 SVGAGI (reference sequence). The junction had 9 bases not matched to a gene; V was cut back by 6 bases and J by 4 bases. Here the CDR3 DNA reads TGTGCCAGCAGCCGGGAGACAGGGGGCGCGTACGAGCAGTACTTC. Amino acid sequence: CASSRETGGAYEQYF.

This clone was observed a handful of times. CDR3 loop: CASSQDLLQEMNTEAFF. The CDR3 region has the DNA TGTGCCAGCAGCCAAGATCTTTTGCAGGAAATGAACACTGAAGCTTTCTTT. V gene TRBV14 combines with J gene TRBJ1-1; D remains ambiguous. V gave up 0 bases and J gave up 0 bases, with 14 bases separating them. There are 17 residues in the CDR3. The V gene's germline CDR1 is SGHDN and CDR2 FVKESK.

The chain couples TRBV28 to TRBJ2-3; TRBD2 matches 10 bases. The CDR3 spans 15 residues. CDR1 MDHEN and CDR2 SYDVKM come from the germline V gene. V shed 3 bases and J 6 bases; nucleotides not matched to a gene: 6. In DNA form, the CDR3 reads TGTGCCAGCAGTTTCCTAGCGGGAGCATTGGATACGCAGTATTTT. Residues: CASSFLAGALDTQYF.

This chain links TRBV10-2 with TRBJ2-7; 12 bases agree with TRBD2. V lost 1 base, J lost 4 bases, and 2 bases stayed unmatched. Germline assignment: CDR1 WSHSY and CDR2 SAAADI. The CDR3 runs 15 residues. CDR3 bases: TGCGCCAGCAGTGAGTGGCTAGCGGGAGGGTACGAGCAGTACTTC. Protein: CASSEWLAGGYEQYF.

In this sample, this clone turned up a few times. The CDR3, as DNA: TGTGCCAGTAGTATCGGGGGAGTCGGAACAGATACGCAGTATTTT. Its translation: CASSIGGVGTDTQYF. The rearrangement links TRBV19 to TRBJ2-3; a weak D match, TRBD2 (6 bases). CDR3 length: 15 residues. Germline lookup yields CDR1 LNHDA and CDR2 SQIVND (reference sequence). V lost 3 bases and J lost 3, with 13 bases in between.

As to this clone: One end of the junction fails to match germline, which may point to a read error. The chain combines TRBV7-9 with TRBJ2-3, with 9 bases aligning to TRBD2. This CDR3 spans 16 amino acids. The germline CDR1 and CDR2 sequences are SEHNR and FQNEAQ (reference sequence). In DNA, the CDR3 is TGTTCCAGCAGCCCCTCCCTGGCTAGCGGGGCAGATACGCAGTATTTT. It yields the protein CSSSPSLASGADTQYF.

This chain links TRBV5-1 with TRBJ2-5; 10 nucleotides agree with TRBD2. This CDR3 is 14 amino acids long. Germline V gene lookup returns CDR1 SGHRS and CDR2 YFSETQ. With 4 bases clipped from V and 5 bases from J, the junction kept 5 bases outside the gene matches. CDR3 DNA: TGCGCCAGCAGCCCCGGGACTAGCGCCGAGACCCAGTACTTC. Translated: CASSPGTSAETQYF.

The chain uses TRBV6-5 and TRBJ2-1, with 10 positions matching TRBD2. The CDR3 runs 16 residues. Trimming removed 2 bases from V and 4 bases from J; junction bases left unmatched: 5. In germline, CDR1 is MNHEY, CDR2 SVGAGI. CDR3 residues: CASSYGSGRDYNEQFF. In DNA form, the CDR3 reads TGTGCCAGCAGTTACGGGAGCGGGAGGGATTACAATGAGCAGTTCTTC.

This chain connects TRBV6-5 to TRBJ1-1; no definite D call. Germline V gives CDR1 MNHEY, CDR2 SVGAGI. The CDR3 covers 12 residues. Trimming pared 0 bases from V and 6 bases from J, leaving 5 bases between. CDR3 sequence (DNA): TGTGCCAGCAGTTACTCCGGGGCTGAAGCTTTCTTT. Protein sequence: CASSYSGAEAFF.

This clone was seen only once. This chain joins TRBV27 and TRBJ1-5, with D possibly being TRBD1 (5 bases). CDR1 MNHEY and CDR2 SMNVEV come from the germline V gene (reference sequence). V was shortened by 2 bases and J by 8 bases, with 10 bases between the two germline ends. This CDR3 has 13 residues. The CDR3 reads CASSLHRSEPQHF. The CDR3 DNA is TGTGCCAGCAGTTTACACAGGTCGGAGCCCCAGCATTTT.

This clone turned up a few times. The J gene is TRBJ1-3, the V gene TRBV27; D gene unclear. The length of the CDR3 is 13 residues. The V and J ends lost 5 bases and 4 bases respectively, with 9 bases between them. Germline lookup yields CDR1 MNHEY and CDR2 SMNVEV (reference sequence). CDR3: CASSLARGNTIYF. The DNA for the CDR3 is TGTGCCAGCAGTCTAGCCCGGGGAAACACCATATATTTT.